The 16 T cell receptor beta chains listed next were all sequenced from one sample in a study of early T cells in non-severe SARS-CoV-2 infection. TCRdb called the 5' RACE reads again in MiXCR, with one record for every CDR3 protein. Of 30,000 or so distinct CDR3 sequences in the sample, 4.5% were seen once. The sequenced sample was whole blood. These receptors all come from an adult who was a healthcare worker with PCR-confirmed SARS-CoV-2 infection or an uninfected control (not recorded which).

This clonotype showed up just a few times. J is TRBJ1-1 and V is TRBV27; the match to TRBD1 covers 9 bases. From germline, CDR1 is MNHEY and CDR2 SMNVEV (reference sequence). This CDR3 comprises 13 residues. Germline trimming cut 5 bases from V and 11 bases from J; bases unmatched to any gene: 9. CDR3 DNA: TGTGCCAGCAGTCTGGAGCGAGACAGGGGGGCTTTCTTT. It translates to CASSLERDRGAFF.

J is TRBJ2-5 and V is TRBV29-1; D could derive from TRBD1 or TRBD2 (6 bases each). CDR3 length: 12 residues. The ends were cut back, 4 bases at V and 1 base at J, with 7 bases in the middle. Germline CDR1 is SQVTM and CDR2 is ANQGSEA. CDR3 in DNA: TGCAGCGTTGCGGGGGCCCAAGAGACCCAGTACTTC. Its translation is CSVAGAQETQYF.

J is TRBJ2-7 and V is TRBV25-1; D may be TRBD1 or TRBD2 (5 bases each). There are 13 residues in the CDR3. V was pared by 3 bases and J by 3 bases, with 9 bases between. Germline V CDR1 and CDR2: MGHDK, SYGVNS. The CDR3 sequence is CASSDGADYEQYF. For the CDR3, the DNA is TGTGCCAGCAGTGACGGGGCGGACTACGAGCAGTACTTC.

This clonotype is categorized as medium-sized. The CDR3: CASWERNTEAFF. CDR3 sequence (DNA): TGTGCCAGCTGGGAGAGGAACACTGAAGCTTTCTTT. The gene calls are TRBV12-3 or TRBV12-4 and TRBJ1-1; D remains unclear. V lost 8 bases and J lost 1, with 8 bases in between. The CDR3 extends over 12 amino acids.

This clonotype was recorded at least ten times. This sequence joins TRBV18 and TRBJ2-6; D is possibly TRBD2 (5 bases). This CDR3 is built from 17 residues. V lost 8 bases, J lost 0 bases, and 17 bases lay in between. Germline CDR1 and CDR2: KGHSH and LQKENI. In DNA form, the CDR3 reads TGTGCCAGCCCTCCGAGGGCTATGAGCTCTGGGGCCAACGTCCTGACTTTC. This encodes CASPPRAMSSGANVLTF.

The CDR3 sequence is CASSLAGADEQYF. In DNA, the CDR3 is TGTGCCAGCAGCTTAGCAGGGGCGGACGAGCAGTACTTC. The chain carries TRBV13 and TRBJ2-7; D is perhaps TRBD1 (6 bases). The CDR3 runs to 13 residues. The V end lost 1 base, the J end lost 5 bases, and 9 bases lay between the germline ends. Germline CDR1 and CDR2: PRHDT and FYEKMQ (reference sequence).

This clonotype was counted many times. Written as DNA, the CDR3 is TGTGCCAGCAGTTTAACCGGGACACCGAACCACTCTGGAAACACCATATATTTT. Its translation is CASSLTGTPNHSGNTIYF. The gene calls are TRBV27 and TRBJ1-3, with D possibly TRBD1 on 6 matching bases. The germline gives CDR1 MNHEY, CDR2 SMNVEV (reference sequence). V dropped 2 bases and J dropped 0 bases, with 17 bases sitting between them. The CDR3 loop spans 18 amino acids.

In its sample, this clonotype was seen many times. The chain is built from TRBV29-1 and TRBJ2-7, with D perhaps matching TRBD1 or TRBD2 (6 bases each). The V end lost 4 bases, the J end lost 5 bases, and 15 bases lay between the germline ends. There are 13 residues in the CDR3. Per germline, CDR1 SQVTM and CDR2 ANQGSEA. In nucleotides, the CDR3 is TGCAGCGTTGGGAGGGGGGAGGTCGACGAGCAGTACTTC. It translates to CSVGRGEVDEQYF.

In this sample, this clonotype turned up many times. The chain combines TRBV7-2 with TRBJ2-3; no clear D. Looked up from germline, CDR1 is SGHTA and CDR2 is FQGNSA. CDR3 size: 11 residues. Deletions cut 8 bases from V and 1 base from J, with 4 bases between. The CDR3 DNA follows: TGTGCCAGCCGAGGCACAGATACGCAGTATTTT. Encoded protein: CASRGTDTQYF.

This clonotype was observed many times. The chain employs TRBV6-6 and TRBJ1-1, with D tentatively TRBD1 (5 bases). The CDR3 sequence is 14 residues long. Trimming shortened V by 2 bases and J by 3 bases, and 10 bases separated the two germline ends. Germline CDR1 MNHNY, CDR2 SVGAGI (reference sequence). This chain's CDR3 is CASSYRGGDTEAFF. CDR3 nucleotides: TGTGCCAGCAGTTACAGGGGCGGGGACACTGAAGCTTTCTTT.

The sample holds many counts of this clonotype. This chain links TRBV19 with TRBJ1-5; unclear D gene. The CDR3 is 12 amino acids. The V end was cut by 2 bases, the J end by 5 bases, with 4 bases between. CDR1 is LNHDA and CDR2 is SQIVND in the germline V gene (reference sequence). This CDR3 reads CASSIMYQPQHF. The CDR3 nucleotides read TGTGCCAGTAGTATAATGTATCAGCCCCAGCATTTT.

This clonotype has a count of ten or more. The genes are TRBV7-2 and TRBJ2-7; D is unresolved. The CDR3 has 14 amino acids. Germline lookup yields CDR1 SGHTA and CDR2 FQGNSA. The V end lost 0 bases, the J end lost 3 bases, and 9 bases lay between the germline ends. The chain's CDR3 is CASSLAVGNYEQYF. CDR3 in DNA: TGTGCCAGCAGCTTAGCCGTAGGAAACTACGAGCAGTACTTC.

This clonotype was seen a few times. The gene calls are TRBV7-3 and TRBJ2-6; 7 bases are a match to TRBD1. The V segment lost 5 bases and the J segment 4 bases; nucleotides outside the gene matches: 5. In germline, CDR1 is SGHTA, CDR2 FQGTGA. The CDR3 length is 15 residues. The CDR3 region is CASSPQGTGANVLTF. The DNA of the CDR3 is TGTGCCAGCAGCCCACAGGGGACCGGGGCCAACGTCCTGACTTTC.

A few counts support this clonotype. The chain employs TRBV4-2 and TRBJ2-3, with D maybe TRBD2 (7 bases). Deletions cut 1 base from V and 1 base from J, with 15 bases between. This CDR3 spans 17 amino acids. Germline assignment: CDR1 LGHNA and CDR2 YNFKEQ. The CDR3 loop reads CASSQATAGARTDTQYF. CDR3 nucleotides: TGTGCCAGCAGCCAAGCCACCGCGGGGGCCCGCACAGATACGCAGTATTTT.

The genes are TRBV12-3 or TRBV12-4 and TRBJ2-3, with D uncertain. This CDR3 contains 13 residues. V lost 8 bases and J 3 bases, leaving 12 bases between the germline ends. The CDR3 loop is CASRPAGTDTQYF. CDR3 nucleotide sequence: TGTGCCAGCCGTCCAGCCGGGACAGATACGCAGTATTTT.

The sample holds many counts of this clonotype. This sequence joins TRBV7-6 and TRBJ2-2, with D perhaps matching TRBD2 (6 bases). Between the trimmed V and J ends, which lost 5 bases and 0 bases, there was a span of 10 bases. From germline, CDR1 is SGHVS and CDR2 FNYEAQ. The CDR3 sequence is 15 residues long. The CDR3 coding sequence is TGTGCCAGCAGCGGGACTCGTACGAACACCGGGGAGCTGTTTTTT. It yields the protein CASSGTRTNTGELFF.